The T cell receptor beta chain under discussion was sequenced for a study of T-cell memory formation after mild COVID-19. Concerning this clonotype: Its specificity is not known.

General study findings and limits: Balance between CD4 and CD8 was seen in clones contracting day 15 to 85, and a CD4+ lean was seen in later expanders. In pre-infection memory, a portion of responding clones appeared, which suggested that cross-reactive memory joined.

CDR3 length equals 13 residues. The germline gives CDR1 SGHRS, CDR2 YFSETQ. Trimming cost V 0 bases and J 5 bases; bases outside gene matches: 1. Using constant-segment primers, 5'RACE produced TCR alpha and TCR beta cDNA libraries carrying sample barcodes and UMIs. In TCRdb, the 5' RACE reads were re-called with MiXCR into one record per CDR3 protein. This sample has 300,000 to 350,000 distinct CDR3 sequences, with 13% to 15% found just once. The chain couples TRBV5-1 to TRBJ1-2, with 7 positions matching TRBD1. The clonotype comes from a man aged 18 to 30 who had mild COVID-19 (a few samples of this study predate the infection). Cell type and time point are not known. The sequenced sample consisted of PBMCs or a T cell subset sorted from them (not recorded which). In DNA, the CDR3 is TGCGCCAGCAGCTTGGAGACAGGGTATGGCTACACCTTC. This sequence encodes CASSLETGYGYTF.